This T cell receptor (beta chain) was sequenced in a study of memory CD4+ T cells and cytomegalovirus serostatus. Across the study: Of the healthy Belgian adults, 8 to 10 were CMV seropositive and more than 20 seronegative. Findings and limits, study-wide: Of roughly 180 reported CMV TCRbeta sequences, 55 to 80 were found in memory CD4+ repertoires. Median bootstrapped AUC for CMV status was just under 0.97 originally, about 0.9 US-trained.

Comments on this clone: Its matching antigen is unknown.

Here immunoSEQ multiplex PCR was the method, and the copy in TCRdb shows in-frame clones only, minus some. The table shows about 92,000 clones, with roughly 80% occurring only once. Single viable CD3+CD4+CD8-CD45RO+ cells were sorted as the memory CD4+ T cells. Serostatus was set by detecting CMV pp150, pp28, p38, p52 IgG. The CDR3 totals 14 residues. Germline V gene data show CDR1 as MNHNS and CDR2 as SASEGT. The V end was cut by 3 bases, the J end by 3 bases, with 12 bases between. The J gene is TRBJ2-7, the V gene TRBV6-1; TRBD1 is a possible D gene (5 bases). Sequenced input: memory CD4+ T cells from blood. The receptor was isolated from an adult in good health and CMV-seropositive. CDR3 bases: TGTGCCAGCAGTGATCGACAGATAGACTACGAGCAGTACTTC. Encoded protein: CASSDRQIDYEQYF.